This record covers a single T cell receptor (beta chain). This clonotype was counted at least ten times. The antigen it recognizes is unknown. The sample holds no much larger clone one base away, and base qualities are not on file. The sample comes from a study of neurological immune-mediated disorders (dated by TCRdb to the late 2010s). Regarding the complete study: Among the approximately 34 multiple sclerosis patients, approximately 30 had relapsing-remitting MS and 3 had secondary progressive MS. The 95 to 120 TCR-beta libraries included longitudinal samples, technical triplicates and paired sorted CD4+ and CD8+ T-cell subsets alongside PBMC samples. The study compared peripheral blood TCR-beta repertoires of HTLV-I-associated myelopathy (HAM/TSP) patients, multiple sclerosis patients and healthy controls using UMI-based sequencing. The cohort comprised about 71 subjects: 14 HAM/TSP patients, 35 or so multiple sclerosis patients and about 20 healthy controls. The research as a whole found: The MS cluster was not associated with any clinical or MRI features, and the authors stated that larger cohorts are needed. Repertoires from 18 of 34 MS patients were grouped by phylogenetic analysis into a cluster of related CDR3 sequences, suggesting a possible repertoire-level signature. No identical CDR3 amino acid sequences were found to be shared among expanded clones across subjects, suggesting that TCR-beta repertoires were private in all groups. TCR clonal expansion was greatest in HAM/TSP patients and smallest in MS patients, who ranked below even healthy controls.

cDNA was synthesized by template-switch 5'RACE using a primer carrying a 10-nucleotide random unique molecular identifier by which each TCR transcript was tagged. Each sequencing run produced over 200 million TCR-beta sequences covering 15-18 subjects. The RNeasy kit was used for extraction of total RNA. TCR-beta VDJ regions were amplified with primers for the TCR constant region and the 5'RACE anchor, using the KAPA Real-time Library Amplification kit. Sample indexes and Illumina adaptors were added in a first PCR, after which library yield was increased in a second PCR. After Ampure bead purification, the TCR product of roughly 650 bp was size-selected on a 2% E-gel SizeSelection system. Before pooling, libraries had their quality checked on a Bioanalyzer, their concentration measured with Qubit, and their quantity determined with the Kapa Library Quantification kit. An Illumina HiSeq 2500 was used to sequence the libraries paired-end at 2 x 150 bp. To increase sequence diversity, about 23-32% phiX was spiked into each library pool. Under the source paper's analysis protocol: The quality-filtered reads were processed with the UMI-based MiGEC pipeline, whose error correction step removed more than 80% of the raw TCR sequences. IMGT germline references were used for aligning VDJ genes, and each clonotype was defined as a unique CDR3 amino acid sequence together with its V-J genes. Clonal expansion, Shannon diversity, and CDR3 relatedness (CalcPairwiseDistances, ClusterSamples) were evaluated with VDJtools, and phylogenetic trees were built with CLCbio workbench. Using coefficient-of-variation modelling across technical triplicates, the study counted a clone as expanded if it had at least 8 unique UMIs. The public reads were quality trimmed at Q25 with fastp and then assembled into clones with MiXCR by TCRdb, keeping productive beta chains. Rows matching on CDR3 protein sequence are summarized as one entry with the most common DNA and genes. These V and J calls derive from TCRdb rather than the authors' analysis. In this sample the table shows about 50,000 distinct CDR3 sequences, roughly 2% of which occur a single time. The ten largest clones add up to around 2.3% of the sample.

Libraries from unsorted PBMCs were made from 2 million PBMCs kept in RNAlater at -80 degrees C until RNA extraction. Multiple sclerosis patients were enrolled in a US clinical protocol evaluating disease progression by magnetic resonance imaging. Peripheral blood was subjected to Ficoll-Hypaque density gradient centrifugation to isolate PBMCs, which were then cryopreserved in liquid nitrogen. V is cut by 0 bases and J by 3 bases, and the space between the germline ends is 13 bases. The CDR3, from cysteine to phenylalanine, totals 15 residues. Just CDR3 DNA is preserved here, 45 bases in frame from base 1. From the germline V gene, CDR1 is SGDLS and CDR2 is YYNGEE.

The receptor comes from a woman aged 40 to 55 with multiple sclerosis. Sequencing input: PBMCs. The sequence joins TRBV9 to TRBJ2-7; the D gene cannot be named for sure. CDR3 region: CASSVAVGRFYEQYF. The bases are TGTGCCAGCAGCGTAGCGGTAGGACGTTTCTACGAGCAGTACTTC.